Sequencing of this T cell receptor (beta chain) was carried out in a study of CD8 T cells in ankylosing spondylitis. General study results and limits: Matched synovial fluid from ankylosing spondylitis patients was reported to be enriched for disease-linked clones.

In TCRdb, the 5' RACE reads were re-called with MiXCR into one record per CDR3 protein. The sample holds about 150,000 distinct CDR3 sequences; 25% to 35% are singletons and the top ten take 4.5% to 6%. Between the trimmed V and J ends, which lost 6 bases and 6 bases, there was a span of 14 bases. This CDR3 comprises 13 residues. Germline V gene lookup returns CDR1 MDHEN and CDR2 SYDVKM. This clonotype has a handful of counts. No antigen is known for it. This TCR was recovered from a male donor with ankylosing spondylitis. Input material: synovial fluid, either unsorted or a sorted T cell fraction (not recorded which). V gene TRBV28 combines with J gene TRBJ1-2; tentative D call: TRBD1 (6 bases). In DNA, the CDR3 is TGTGCCAGCAGCACCACAGGGATGGATGGCTACACCTTC. The encoded protein is CASSTTGMDGYTF.